Each of the 26 T cell receptor beta chains below was sequenced from the same sample in a study of response to subunit inactivated influenza vaccine. Each CDR3 protein is one row after TCRdb ran MiXCR on the RT-PCR reads. The table lists approximately 570,000 distinct CDR3 sequences, 7.5% to 8.5% of them singletons. Here the sequenced sample was PBMCs from blood, taken about 23 months after vaccination. The receptors come from a man between 50 and 69 years old who received an inactivated influenza vaccine.

The CDR3 bases are TGCAGCGGGGCTGGGGGGGACTACAATGAGCAGTTCTTC. It yields the protein CSGAGGDYNEQFF. The chain links TRBV29-1 to TRBJ2-1, with 7 bases identical to TRBD2. The J segment lost 3 bases and the V segment lost 7 bases, leaving 6 bases of the junction unmatched. The CDR3 is 13 residues long. Germline CDR1 is SQVTM and CDR2 is ANQGSEA.

This clonotype has more than one count but fewer than ten. This chain links TRBV5-1 with TRBJ2-1; 15 nucleotides align to TRBD2. There are 19 residues in the CDR3. CDR1 SGHRS and CDR2 YFSETQ come from the germline V gene. Trimming removed 4 bases from V and 2 bases from J; junction bases left unmatched: 10. CDR3 loop: CASSGSGLAGGEPYNEQFF. For the CDR3, the DNA is TGCGCCAGCAGCGGTTCGGGACTAGCGGGGGGCGAACCCTACAATGAGCAGTTCTTC.

CDR3 protein: CASSPGQGWAFF. In nucleotides, the CDR3 is TGTGCCAGCAGCCCCGGGCAGGGGTGGGCTTTCTTT. The chain joins TRBV13 to TRBJ1-1; a weak D match, TRBD1 (6 bases). V dropped 5 bases and J dropped 11 bases, with 15 bases sitting between them. Germline CDR1 PRHDT, CDR2 FYEKMQ (reference sequence). There are 12 residues in the CDR3.

This chain uses TRBV6-1 with TRBJ2-1; no firm D call. CDR3 length: 13 residues. CDR1 is MNHNS, CDR2 SASEGT, per germline. V dropped 0 bases and J dropped 10 bases, with 10 bases sitting between them. The CDR3 nucleotides are TGTGCCAGCAGTGAAGCCCAACTACAGGAGCAGTTCTTC. Its protein is CASSEAQLQEQFF.

This clonotype has ten or more counts. The genes are TRBV5-1 and TRBJ2-7; D possibly corresponds to TRBD1 (6 bases). V was shortened by 4 bases and J by 4 bases, with 9 bases between the two germline ends. The CDR3 extends over 12 amino acids. Germline lookup yields CDR1 SGHRS and CDR2 YFSETQ. CDR3: CASSVQGYEQYF. For the CDR3, the DNA is TGCGCCAGCAGCGTACAGGGTTACGAGCAGTACTTC.

The V gene is TRBV20-1, the J gene TRBJ2-5; D remains unclear. The CDR3 runs 12 residues. Germline V lookup: CDR1 DFQATT, CDR2 SNEGSKA (reference sequence). V dropped 1 base and J dropped 4 bases, with 7 bases sitting between them. The CDR3 DNA is TGCAGTGCTAGAGCCCCTACAGAGACCCAGTACTTC. Its translation is CSARAPTETQYF.

V is TRBV6-5 and J is TRBJ2-1; D remains ambiguous. The CDR3 runs to 13 residues. Germline CDR1 is MNHEY and CDR2 is SVGAGI. V lost 1 base to trimming and J lost 5 bases, with 6 bases between them. The DNA of the CDR3 is TGTGCCAGCAGTTACTTGACAAACAATGAGCAGTTCTTC. It encodes CASSYLTNNEQFF.

CDR3 residues: CASSLGRGTGEKLFF. The CDR3 DNA reads as TGTGCCAGCAGTTTAGGGCGGGGGACCGGTGAAAAACTGTTTTTT. V is TRBV12-3 or TRBV12-4 and J is TRBJ1-4; D might be TRBD1 (5 bases). There are 15 residues in the CDR3. V was trimmed by 1 base and J by 7 bases, leaving 13 bases between them.

The table lists this clonotype with a few counts. The rearrangement links TRBV7-8 to TRBJ1-1; no clear D. The germline V and J ends were trimmed by 1 base and 4 bases, with 13 bases remaining between them. Germline V lookup: CDR1 SGHVS, CDR2 FQNEAQ. The CDR3 spans 15 residues. In DNA form, the CDR3 reads TGTGCCAGCAGCTTAGTTTATGTCAGCCGCACTGAAGCTTTCTTT. Translation: CASSLVYVSRTEAFF.

This clonotype was detected ten times or more. The chain couples TRBV25-1 to TRBJ2-7; D is undetermined. The V end lost 3 bases, the J end lost 5 bases, and 8 bases lay between the germline ends. There are 12 residues in the CDR3. From germline, CDR1 is MGHDK and CDR2 SYGVNS. CDR3 bases: TGTGCCAGCAGTGATAGGGTGCACGAGCAGTACTTC. It yields the protein CASSDRVHEQYF.

V is TRBV5-1 and J is TRBJ1-1; D is ambiguous. Per the germline V gene, CDR1 is SGHRS and CDR2 is YFSETQ. V was cut by 3 bases and J by 0 bases, with 6 bases left in between. CDR3 length equals 13 residues. In DNA, the CDR3 is TGCGCCAGCAGCTATGACCTGAACACTGAAGCTTTCTTT. Translation gives CASSYDLNTEAFF.

This clonotype was seen ten or more times. The chain joins TRBV6-1 to TRBJ2-1, with D maybe TRBD1 (6 bases). Per the germline V gene, CDR1 is MNHNS and CDR2 is SASEGT. V shed 6 bases and J shed 10 bases, with 22 bases lying between them. The CDR3 has 15 amino acids. CDR3 in DNA: TGTGCCAGCAGCGTAGTATTAGGGGGTAATAAAGAGCAGTTCTTC. It specifies CASSVVLGGNKEQFF.

This clonotype turned up a few times. The rearrangement links TRBV12-3 or TRBV12-4 to TRBJ2-1; 9 bases are shared with TRBD1. Germline trimming cut 6 bases from V and 9 bases from J; bases unmatched to any gene: 9. This CDR3 comprises 14 residues. This CDR3 reads CASSPGQGVTEQFF. DNA for the CDR3: TGTGCCAGCAGCCCGGGACAGGGAGTCACTGAGCAGTTCTTC.

The V gene is TRBV23-1, the J gene TRBJ2-1, with D perhaps TRBD2 (6 bases). TRBV23-1 is annotated as an ORF whose role is uncertain. The CDR3 totals 18 residues. Trimming took off 0 bases at V and 0 bases at J, with 15 bases between the two ends. The CDR3 nucleotides are TGCGCCAGCAGTCAATCACCAAGGGCCGGGAGCTCCTACAATGAGCAGTTCTTC. It yields the protein CASSQSPRAGSSYNEQFF.

The CDR3 loop is CASSVVGGEQYF. The CDR3 bases are TGTGCCAGCAGCGTAGTGGGAGGTGAGCAGTACTTC. This chain uses TRBV9 with TRBJ2-7; tentatively, D is TRBD2 (6 bases). From germline, CDR1 is SGDLS and CDR2 YYNGEE. CDR3 length: 12 amino acids. V lost 0 bases and J lost 7, with 8 bases in between.

This clonotype came up many times. The gene calls are TRBV2 and TRBJ2-7; no reliable D call. In germline, CDR1 is SNHLY, CDR2 FYNNEI. Between the trimmed V and J ends, which lost 11 bases and 2 bases, there was a span of 10 bases. The CDR3 runs 11 residues. The CDR3 nucleotides are TGTGCCTCGGGCACTACCTACGAGCAGTACTTC. It is translated as CASGTTYEQYF.

This clonotype was observed a handful of times. The rearrangement links TRBV6-5 to TRBJ2-2, with 8 bases identical to TRBD2. J was trimmed by 4 bases and V by 2 bases; bases with no gene match: 9. The CDR3 extends over 17 amino acids. CDR1 and CDR2 (germline): MNHEY, SVGAGI. The CDR3 loop is CASSYRPGTRGTGELFF. DNA of the CDR3: TGTGCCAGCAGTTACCGCCCCGGGACTAGGGGCACCGGGGAGCTGTTTTTT.

This clonotype was detected many times. This chain links TRBV20-1 with TRBJ2-3; 7 positions match TRBD1. CDR3 length equals 15 residues. Unmatched junction bases numbered 9, after V lost 6 bases and J lost 0 bases. Per the germline V gene, CDR1 is DFQATT and CDR2 is SNEGSKA (reference sequence). CDR3 in amino acids: CSAQTGIRSTDTQYF. The CDR3 DNA follows: TGCAGTGCCCAGACAGGGATTAGGAGCACAGATACGCAGTATTTT.

This clonotype showed up many times. The gene calls are TRBV11-2 and TRBJ2-5; D is undetermined. V was clipped by 2 bases and J by 0 bases, with 13 bases between them. Per germline, CDR1 SGHAT and CDR2 FQNNGV. This CDR3 spans 16 amino acids. CDR3 region: CASSLSPSPYQETQYF. CDR3 bases: TGTGCCAGCAGCTTATCCCCGAGTCCCTACCAAGAGACCCAGTACTTC.

Points on this clonotype: A much larger clone differs from this one at a single base, so this may be a read error. V and J are TRBV20-1 and TRBJ2-7, with 11 nucleotides matching TRBD1. Germline V CDR1 and CDR2: DFQATT, SNEGSKA (reference sequence). CDR3 length equals 14 residues. Germline trimming cut 3 bases from V and 3 bases from J; bases unmatched to any gene: 4. The CDR3 is CSASSGTGGYEQYF. CDR3 in DNA: TGCAGTGCTAGTTCCGGGACAGGGGGCTACGAGCAGTACTTC.

The sample holds many counts of this clonotype. The rearrangement joins TRBV24-1 to TRBJ2-3; 9 bases fit TRBD1. The CDR3 sequence is 16 residues long. V lost 1 base, J lost 11 bases, and 12 bases stayed unmatched. Looked up from germline, CDR1 is KGHDR and CDR2 is SFDVKD. The CDR3: CATSDLTGGLFTKQYF. CDR3 sequence (DNA): TGTGCCACCAGTGATTTAACAGGGGGCCTGTTCACCAAGCAGTATTTT.

This clonotype showed up just a few times. The rearrangement uses TRBV4-3 and TRBJ2-1; no definite D call. The V end was cut by 0 bases, the J end by 4 bases, with 10 bases between. The CDR3 has 15 amino acids. Germline loops: CDR1 LGHNA, CDR2 YSLEER. The CDR3 region is CASSQERSGYNEQFF. The CDR3 DNA follows: TGCGCCAGCAGCCAAGAGAGATCAGGTTACAATGAGCAGTTCTTC.

The chain couples TRBV6-5 to TRBJ1-6; D is uncertain. The CDR3 has 16 amino acids. V shed 1 base and J shed 7 bases, with 14 bases lying between them. Per the germline V gene, CDR1 is MNHEY and CDR2 is SVGAGI. The DNA for the CDR3 is TGTGCCAGCAGTTACTTTTTGCAGGCCGGCAATTCACCCCTCCACTTT. It specifies CASSYFLQAGNSPLHF.

The gene calls are TRBV20-1 and TRBJ2-1; 7 positions agree with TRBD1. CDR3 length: 14 amino acids. J gave up 0 bases and V 3 bases, and 2 bases lay outside the gene matches. CDR1 and CDR2 (germline): DFQATT, SNEGSKA (reference sequence). Here the CDR3 reads CSASWDSSYNEQFF. The CDR3, as DNA: TGCAGTGCTAGTTGGGACAGCTCCTACAATGAGCAGTTCTTC.

The chain joins TRBV6-1 to TRBJ2-7; D possibly uses TRBD1 or TRBD2 (5 bases each). V lost 6 bases and J lost 0, with 15 bases in between. Germline assignment: CDR1 MNHNS and CDR2 SASEGT. The length of the CDR3 is 15 residues. This CDR3 is CASSRPGTVSYEQYF. CDR3 nucleotides: TGTGCCAGCAGCAGACCCGGGACGGTCTCCTACGAGCAGTACTTC.

There are a few counts of this clonotype. V is TRBV29-1 and J is TRBJ2-3; D remains unclear. Trimming pared 3 bases from V and 6 bases from J, leaving 7 bases between. Germline CDR1 SQVTM, CDR2 ANQGSEA. The CDR3 extends over 11 amino acids. The CDR3 region is CSVDLMDTQYF. CDR3 DNA sequence: TGCAGCGTTGACTTGATGGATACGCAGTATTTT.